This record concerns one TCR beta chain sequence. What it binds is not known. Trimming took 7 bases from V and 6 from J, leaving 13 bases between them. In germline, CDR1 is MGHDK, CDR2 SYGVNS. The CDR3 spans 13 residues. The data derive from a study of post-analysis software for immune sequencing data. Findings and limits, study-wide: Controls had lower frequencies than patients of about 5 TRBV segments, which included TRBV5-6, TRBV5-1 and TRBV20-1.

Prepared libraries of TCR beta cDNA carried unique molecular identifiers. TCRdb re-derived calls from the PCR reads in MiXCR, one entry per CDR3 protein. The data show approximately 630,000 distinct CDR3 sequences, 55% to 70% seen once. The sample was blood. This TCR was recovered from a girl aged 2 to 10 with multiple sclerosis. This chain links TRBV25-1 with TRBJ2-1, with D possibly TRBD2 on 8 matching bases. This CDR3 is CASNGRGPNEQFF. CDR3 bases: TGTGCCAGCAACGGGAGGGGGCCCAATGAGCAGTTCTTC.